This entry describes one T cell receptor beta chain. The sample originates from a study of shared clonotypes between healthy human individuals. Naive CD8 cells were CD45RO-negative, positively selected for CCR7, excluding terminally differentiated effector memory CD45RA+ cells. Recent acute infections and vaccinations were absent in the healthy HIV-negative adult donors. In the original workflow: ImmunoSEQ only sent back junction sequences with no quality scores, so filtering was done differently. Assay used: immunoSEQ multiplex PCR; TCRdb lists only in-frame clones, some missing. That table is the source of V, J and clone size, and D and trimming were worked out from the DNA. The sample carries 630,000 or so clones, about 98% recorded once. Sequencing input: naive CD8+ T cells sorted from blood. This sequence originates from a man aged 25 to 40 in good health.

The CDR3 coding sequence is TGTGCCAGCAGACCCGGGACACCAATTGCTCTATACGAGCAGTACTTC. Translated: CASRPGTPIALYEQYF. The J gene is TRBJ2-7, the V gene TRBV2, with a weak D call TRBD1 (6 bases). Trimming took off 6 bases at V and 4 bases at J, with 22 bases between the two ends. This CDR3 spans 16 amino acids. From germline, CDR1 is SNHLY and CDR2 FYNNEI.